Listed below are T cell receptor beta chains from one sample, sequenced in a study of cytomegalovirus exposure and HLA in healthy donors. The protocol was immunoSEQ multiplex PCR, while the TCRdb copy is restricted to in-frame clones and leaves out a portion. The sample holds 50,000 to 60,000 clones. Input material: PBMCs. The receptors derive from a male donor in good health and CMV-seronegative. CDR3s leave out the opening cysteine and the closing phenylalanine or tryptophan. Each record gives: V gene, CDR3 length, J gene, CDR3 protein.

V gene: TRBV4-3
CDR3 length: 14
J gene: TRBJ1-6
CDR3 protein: ASSQPRQGPYSPLH

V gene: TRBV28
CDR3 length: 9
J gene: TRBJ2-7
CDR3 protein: ASGTGYEQY

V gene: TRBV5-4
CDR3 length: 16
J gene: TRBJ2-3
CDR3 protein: ASSWGPGLAGATDKQY

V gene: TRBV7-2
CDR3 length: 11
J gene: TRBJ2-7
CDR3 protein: ASSLVGAYEQY

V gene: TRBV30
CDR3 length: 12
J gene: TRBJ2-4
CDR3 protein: AWSPDRAKNIQY

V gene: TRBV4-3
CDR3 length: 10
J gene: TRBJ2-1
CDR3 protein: ASRQNNNEQF

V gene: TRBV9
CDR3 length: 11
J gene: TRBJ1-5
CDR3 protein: ASSVGGSQPQH

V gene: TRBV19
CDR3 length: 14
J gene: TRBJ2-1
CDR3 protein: ATAPESAGFHNEQF

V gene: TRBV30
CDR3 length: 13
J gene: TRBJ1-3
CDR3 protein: AGSIGTGAGNTIY

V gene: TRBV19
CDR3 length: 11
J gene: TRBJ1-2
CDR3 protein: ASSPLGVYGYT

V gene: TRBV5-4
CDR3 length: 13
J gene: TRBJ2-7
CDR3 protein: ASSIPGQEYYEQY

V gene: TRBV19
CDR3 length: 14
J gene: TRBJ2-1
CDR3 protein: ASSMRAGGPYNEQF

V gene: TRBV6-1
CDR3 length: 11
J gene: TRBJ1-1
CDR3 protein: ASSTFGNTEAF

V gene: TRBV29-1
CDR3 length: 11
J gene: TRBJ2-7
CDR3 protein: SAKTSGSYEQY

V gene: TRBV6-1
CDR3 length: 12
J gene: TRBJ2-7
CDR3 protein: ASSTSGGAGEQY

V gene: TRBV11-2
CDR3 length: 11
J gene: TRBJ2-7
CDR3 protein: ASSLVRGYEQY

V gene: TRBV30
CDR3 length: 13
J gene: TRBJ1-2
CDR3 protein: AWSLGGGRAVGYT

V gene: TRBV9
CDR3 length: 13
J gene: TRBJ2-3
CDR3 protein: ASSVAGGLTDTQY

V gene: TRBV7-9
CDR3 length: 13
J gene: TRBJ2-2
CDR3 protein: ATHPGTGGFGELF

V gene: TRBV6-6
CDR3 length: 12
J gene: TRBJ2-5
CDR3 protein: ASTPGSPRETQY

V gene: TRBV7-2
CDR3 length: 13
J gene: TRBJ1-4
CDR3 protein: ASSPGQAGREKLF

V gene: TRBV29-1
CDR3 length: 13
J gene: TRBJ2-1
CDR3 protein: SVEGQGSGNNEQF

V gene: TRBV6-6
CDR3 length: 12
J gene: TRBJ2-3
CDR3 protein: ASSYLAGEGTQY

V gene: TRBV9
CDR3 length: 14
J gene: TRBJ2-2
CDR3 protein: ASSVGTGSNTGELF

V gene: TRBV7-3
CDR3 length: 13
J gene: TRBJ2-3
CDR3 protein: ASSPGQGNTDTQY

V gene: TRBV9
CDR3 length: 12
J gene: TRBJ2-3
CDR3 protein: ASSRSGRADTQY

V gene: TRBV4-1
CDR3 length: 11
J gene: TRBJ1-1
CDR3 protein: ASSQVQGGEAF

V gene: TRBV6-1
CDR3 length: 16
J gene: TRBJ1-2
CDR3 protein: ASSVLGGPGQGAWGYT

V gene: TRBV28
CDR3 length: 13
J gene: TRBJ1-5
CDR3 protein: ASSSRIKGNQPQH

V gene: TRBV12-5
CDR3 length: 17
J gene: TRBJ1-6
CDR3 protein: ASGLKSGTGGSYNSPLH

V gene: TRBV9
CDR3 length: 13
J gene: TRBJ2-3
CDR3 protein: ASSVIAGATDTQY

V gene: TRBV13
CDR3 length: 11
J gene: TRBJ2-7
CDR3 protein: ASSLSGFYEQY

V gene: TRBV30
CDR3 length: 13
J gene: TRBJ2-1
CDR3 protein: AWSERDRVHNEQF

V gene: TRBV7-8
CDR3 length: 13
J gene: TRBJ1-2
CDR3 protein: ASSLGHLANYGYT

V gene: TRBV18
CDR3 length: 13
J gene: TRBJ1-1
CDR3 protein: ASSPQGQGLVEAF

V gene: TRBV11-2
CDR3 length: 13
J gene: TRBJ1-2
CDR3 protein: ASTPKQGPNYGYT

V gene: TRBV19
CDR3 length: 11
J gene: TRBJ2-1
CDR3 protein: ATRERGRREQF

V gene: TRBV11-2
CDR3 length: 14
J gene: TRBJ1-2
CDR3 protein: ASSSPGRGRDSGYT

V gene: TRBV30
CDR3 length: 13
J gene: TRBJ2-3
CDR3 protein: AGSRRGRGTDTQY

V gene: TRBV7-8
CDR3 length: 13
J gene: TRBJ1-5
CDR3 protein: ASSSRGVGNQPQH

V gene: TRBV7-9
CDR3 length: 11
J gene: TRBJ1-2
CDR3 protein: ASSGQGAFGYT

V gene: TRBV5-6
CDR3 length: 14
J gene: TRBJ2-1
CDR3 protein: ASILAAGSNDNEQF

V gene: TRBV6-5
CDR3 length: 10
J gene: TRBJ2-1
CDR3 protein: ASRDLADEQF

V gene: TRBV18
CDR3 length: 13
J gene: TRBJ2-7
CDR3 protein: ASSPASGGSYEQY

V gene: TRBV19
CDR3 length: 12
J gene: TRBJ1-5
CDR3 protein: ASKNQGANQPQH

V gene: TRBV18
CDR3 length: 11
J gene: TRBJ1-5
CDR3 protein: ASSPGGGQPQH

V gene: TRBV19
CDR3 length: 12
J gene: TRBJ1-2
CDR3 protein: ASSIRGQAGGYT

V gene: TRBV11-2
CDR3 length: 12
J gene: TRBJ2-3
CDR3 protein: ASSPTGGTDTQY